Here is one T cell receptor beta chain with its context. Roughly 10 milliliters of peripheral blood were drawn from each donor. Together with a sample-barcoded 5' primer, a J-beta primer mix was included in a second PCR lasting about 6 to 11 cycles. MiXCR, applied by TCRdb to the 5' RACE reads, yields one record per CDR3 protein. The table includes about 640,000 distinct CDR3 sequences, roughly 53% detected once. Trimming cost V 4 bases and J 2 bases, with 12 bases left between them. Germline V gene lookup returns CDR1 SGHRS and CDR2 YFSETQ. The CDR3 extends over 14 amino acids. This sample was included in a study of blood T cells in healthy people across ages.

V gene TRBV5-1 combines with J gene TRBJ2-5, with D unresolved. The TCR was taken from a man between 60 and 75 years old in good health. Source material: blood. The CDR3 here is CASSVAGQQETQYF. As DNA, the CDR3 is TGCGCCAGCAGCGTGGCCGGTCAGCAAGAGACCCAGTACTTC.